These 24 T cell receptor beta chains share one sample of origin, sequenced in a study of blood T cells in healthy people across ages. Primers used in a second PCR of about 6 to 11 cycles were a sample-barcoded 5' primer and a J-beta primer mix. TCRdb re-analysed the 5' RACE reads in MiXCR, keeping a single row per CDR3 protein. The sample comprises 780,000 or so distinct CDR3 sequences, roughly three fifths of which are singletons, and 25% to 30% rests with the top ten. The sequenced sample was blood. The receptors come from a man aged 35-49 years in good health.

This sequence joins TRBV11-1 and TRBJ2-7; weak D call: TRBD2 (5 bases). The CDR3 totals 14 residues. Trimming took off 6 bases at V and 0 bases at J, with 12 bases between the two ends. The germline CDR1 and CDR2 sequences are SGHAT and FQDESV (reference sequence). The DNA for the CDR3 is TGTGCCAGCAGATCGGACTCTGGCTCCTACGAGCAGTACTTC. Protein product: CASRSDSGSYEQYF.

This clonotype showed up just once. Mismatch with germline at one junction end may stem from a read error. V usage is TRBV20-1 and J usage is TRBJ1-1; D perhaps matches TRBD1 (6 bases). The CDR3 loop spans 13 amino acids. In germline, CDR1 is DFQATT, CDR2 SNEGSKA (reference sequence). The CDR3 here is CSARSEGGTEAFF. The CDR3 DNA follows: TGCAGTGCTAGATCGGAGGGGGGAACTGAAGCTTTTTTT.

The chain has TRBV5-6 and TRBJ1-2; 11 bases map to TRBD1. This CDR3 is built from 17 residues. Germline V gives CDR1 SGHDT, CDR2 YYEEEE. Losses at the gene ends were 4 bases for V and 5 bases for J; bases not matched to a gene: 13. CDR3 DNA sequence: TGTGCCAGCAGCCCGGGAATGGACAGGGGGCTTGGGTATGGCTACACCTTC. Amino acid sequence: CASSPGMDRGLGYGYTF.

This clonotype was seen a handful of times. The chain has TRBV29-1 and TRBJ1-2; TRBD1 might be the D (5 bases). CDR3 size: 11 residues. V lost 7 bases and J 3 bases, leaving 9 bases between the germline ends. The germline CDR1 and CDR2 sequences are SQVTM and ANQGSEA. The CDR3 DNA is TGCAGCGCGGGGGAGGACTATGGCTACACCTTC. The encoded protein is CSAGEDYGYTF.

The V gene is TRBV28, the J gene TRBJ1-2; the D is unclear. CDR3 length: 14 residues. Deletions cut 2 bases from V and 5 bases from J, with 12 bases between. From germline, CDR1 is MDHEN and CDR2 SYDVKM. The CDR3 nucleotides read TGTGCCAGCAGTTTACCGGGATTTGTGTATGGCTACACCTTC. It is translated as CASSLPGFVYGYTF.

This clonotype has a handful of counts. The J gene is TRBJ2-7, the V gene TRBV24-1; 9 bases fit TRBD2. J lost 6 bases, V lost 3 bases, and 11 bases had no gene match. The CDR3 is 16 amino acids. CDR1 and CDR2 from the germline V gene are KGHDR and SFDVKD. The CDR3 here is CATSDALAGPLGEQYF. DNA of the CDR3: TGTGCCACCAGTGATGCTCTAGCGGGACCGTTAGGCGAGCAGTACTTC.

The chain combines TRBV2 with TRBJ1-2; tentative D call: TRBD1 (6 bases). The CDR3 length is 14 residues. Per germline, CDR1 SNHLY and CDR2 FYNNEI. The V and J ends lost 8 bases and 2 bases respectively, with 15 bases between them. The CDR3 DNA reads as TGTGCCAGCTTTCGGGACACCTTGAACTATGGCTACACCTTC. Protein: CASFRDTLNYGYTF.

The chain links TRBV2 to TRBJ2-5; either TRBD1 or TRBD2 may fit D (5 bases each). Between the trimmed V and J ends, which lost 7 bases and 0 bases, there was a span of 18 bases. The V gene's germline CDR1 is SNHLY and CDR2 FYNNEI. The CDR3 spans 16 residues. The CDR3 DNA follows: TGTGCCAGCAAACGGGACGGTACGAAGTACCAAGAGACCCAGTACTTC. It yields the protein CASKRDGTKYQETQYF. Using reference TRBV2 and TRBJ2-5 for the parts outside the CDR3, the full variable domain is EPEVTQTPSHQVTQMGQEVILRCVPISNHLYFYWYRQILGQKVEFLVSFYNNEISEKSEIFDDQFSVERPDGSNFTLKIRSTKLEDSAMYFCASKRDGTKYQETQYFGPGTRLLVL.

V gene TRBV5-1 combines with J gene TRBJ1-2, with D tentatively TRBD1 (6 bases). The CDR3 runs to 15 residues. The V gene's germline CDR1 is SGHRS and CDR2 YFSETQ. The V end was cut by 0 bases, the J end by 4 bases, with 13 bases between. The CDR3 bases are TGCGCCAGCAGCTTGGAACAACAGGGTGGCTATGGCTACACCTTC. Translated, it gives CASSLEQQGGYGYTF.

This chain uses TRBV2 with TRBJ2-6; D not resolved. Germline CDR1 reads SNHLY; CDR2 reads FYNNEI. The V gene lost 3 bases and the J gene lost 0 bases, with 9 bases spanning the gap. This CDR3 is 16 amino acids long. The CDR3 sequence: CASSEDFNSGANVLTF. For the CDR3, the DNA is TGTGCCAGCAGTGAGGATTTTAACTCTGGGGCCAACGTCCTGACTTTC. The full variable domain, its missing parts supplied by reference TRBV2 and TRBJ2-6, is EPEVTQTPSHQVTQMGQEVILRCVPISNHLYFYWYRQILGQKVEFLVSFYNNEISEKSEIFDDQFSVERPDGSNFTLKIRSTKLEDSAMYFCASSEDFNSGANVLTFGAGSRLTVL.

This CDR3 reads CASSADRGWGTDTQYF. The CDR3 DNA follows: TGTGCCAGCAGCGCGGACAGGGGATGGGGCACAGATACGCAGTATTTT. The chain joins TRBV7-9 to TRBJ2-3, with TRBD1 matching over 9 bases. Per germline, CDR1 SEHNR and CDR2 FQNEAQ (reference sequence). There are 16 residues in the CDR3. J gave up 1 base and V 5 bases, and 7 bases lay outside the gene matches.

This clonotype was detected ten times or more. The chain employs TRBV2 and TRBJ1-2, with D uncertain. V gave up 5 bases and J gave up 4 bases, with 20 bases separating them. Germline CDR1 SNHLY, CDR2 FYNNEI. The length of the CDR3 is 16 residues. CDR3 residues: CASSSGDGLRLYGYTF. The CDR3, as DNA: TGTGCCAGCAGTTCTGGGGATGGTCTCCGACTCTATGGCTACACCTTC.

This chain uses TRBV18 with TRBJ2-1; D unresolved. This CDR3 contains 12 residues. Trimming took off 4 bases at V and 5 bases at J, with 6 bases between the two ends. Germline V lookup: CDR1 KGHSH, CDR2 LQKENI. The CDR3 spells CASSLTDNEQFF. The CDR3 DNA reads as TGTGCCAGCTCACTCACAGACAATGAGCAGTTCTTC.

The chain recombines TRBV6-1 with TRBJ2-1; TRBD1 matches 10 bases. J gave up 2 bases and V 3 bases, and 4 bases lay outside the gene matches. This CDR3 is built from 16 residues. Germline CDR1 and CDR2: MNHNS and SASEGT. The CDR3 is CASSEVGQGPYNEQFF. In DNA form, the CDR3 reads TGTGCCAGCAGTGAGGTGGGACAGGGGCCCTACAATGAGCAGTTCTTC.

In its sample, this clonotype was seen a few times. The chain has TRBV4-3 and TRBJ1-4, with D possibly matching TRBD1 (6 bases). The CDR3 contains 15 residues. Germline V gene data show CDR1 as LGHNA and CDR2 as YSLEER. Between the trimmed V and J ends, which lost 4 bases and 7 bases, there was a span of 16 bases. CDR3 amino acids: CASSPFGGLGEKLFF. CDR3 bases: TGCGCCAGCAGCCCCTTCGGGGGGCTGGGTGAAAAACTGTTTTTT.

This clonotype was recorded a few times. In DNA form, the CDR3 reads TGCGCCAGCAGCTCAAGCGGGGGGCAAGGTTCACCCCTCCACTTT. It codes for CASSSSGGQGSPLHF. This chain joins TRBV5-1 and TRBJ1-6; TRBD1 might be the D (6 bases). The CDR3 is 15 residues long. Trimming pared 3 bases from V and 9 bases from J, leaving 16 bases between. Per germline, CDR1 SGHRS and CDR2 YFSETQ.

The rearrangement uses TRBV3-1 and TRBJ2-7; 12 bases line up with TRBD2. This CDR3 has 15 residues. CDR1 LGHDT and CDR2 YNNKEL come from the germline V gene (reference sequence). Unmatched junction bases numbered 10, after V lost 3 bases and J lost 10 bases. CDR3 nucleotides: TGTGCCAGCAGCCAGTACCTAGCGGGGGGGGAGGCCCAGTACTTC. Amino acids: CASSQYLAGGEAQYF.

The chain couples TRBV7-2 to TRBJ2-7; no clear D gene. V was pared by 5 bases and J by 6 bases, with 11 bases between. CDR3 length: 12 residues. Germline CDR1 SGHTA, CDR2 FQGNSA. The CDR3 loop is CASSRPFSEQYF. The CDR3 DNA reads TGTGCCAGCAGCCGTCCTTTCTCCGAGCAGTACTTC.

The CDR3 here is CASSQDISGRGKTQYF. The CDR3 DNA is TGCGCCAGCAGCCAAGATATTAGCGGGAGAGGAAAGACCCAGTACTTC. V is TRBV4-3 and J is TRBJ2-7; 9 nucleotides align to TRBD2. The DNA end is more similar to TRBJ2-5, so the J call may be wrong. CDR1 is LGHNA and CDR2 is YSLEER in the germline V gene. The CDR3 loop spans 16 amino acids.

The V and J genes are TRBV20-1 and TRBJ2-7; D remains ambiguous. V was cut by 1 base and J by 0 bases, with 10 bases left in between. CDR3 length: 14 amino acids. CDR1 and CDR2 (germline): DFQATT, SNEGSKA (reference sequence). Here the CDR3 DNA reads TGCAGTGCTAGAGTTTGGCCCCACTCCTACGAGCAGTACTTC. It encodes CSARVWPHSYEQYF.

The chain has TRBV6-2 or TRBV6-3 and TRBJ2-2, with 8 positions matching TRBD2. CDR3 length: 15 residues. Germline loops: CDR1 MNHEY, CDR2 SVGEGT. With V trimmed by 7 bases and J by 5 bases, 9 bases remained unmatched. The CDR3 sequence is CASTPGTSETGELFF. The CDR3 coding sequence is TGTGCCAGCACCCCCGGGACTAGTGAGACCGGGGAGCTGTTTTTT.

The J gene is TRBJ1-1, the V gene TRBV7-3; TRBD1 matches 7 bases. The CDR3 has 13 amino acids. CDR1 SGHTA and CDR2 FQGTGA come from the germline V gene. J gave up 7 bases and V 5 bases, and 7 bases lay outside the gene matches. This CDR3 reads CASSMYRDSEAFF. CDR3 in DNA: TGTGCCAGCAGCATGTACCGGGACAGTGAAGCTTTCTTT.

The chain carries TRBV12-3 or TRBV12-4 and TRBJ1-4, with D maybe TRBD1 (5 bases). Trimming took off 6 bases at V and 0 bases at J, with 17 bases between the two ends. This CDR3 is built from 17 residues. DNA for the CDR3: TGTGCCAGCAGCGATCAGGGACCCGTCGCAACTAATGAAAAACTGTTTTTT. Translation gives CASSDQGPVATNEKLFF.

The CDR3 reads CASTPTGVGSPLHF. DNA of the CDR3: TGTGCCAGCACACCGACAGGGGTTGGTTCACCCCTCCACTTT. V gene TRBV12-3 or TRBV12-4 combines with J gene TRBJ1-6; 8 bases map to TRBD1. The CDR3 covers 14 residues. After removal of 7 bases from V and 9 bases from J, the junction contained 8 bases not matched to a gene.